The sequence of this TCR beta chain was determined in a study of blood T cell repertoires in COVID-19. Study details: The United States, Italy and Spain were the sources of the acute and convalescent COVID-19 samples. T cells, B-cell-depleted T cells, or PBMCs provided the cDNA or gDNA that served as material.

V dropped 7 bases and J dropped 2 bases, with 11 bases sitting between them. In germline, CDR1 is SNHLY, CDR2 FYNNEI. This CDR3 has 14 residues. Per the study methods: Scientists estimated how many nucleated cells there were by amplifying reference gene primers. TCRdb's table, derived via immunoSEQ multiplex PCR, lists solely in-frame clones and lacks some. V, J and clone size derive from that table, while D and trimming were established from the DNA sequence. The sample gives 100,000 to 120,000 clones, approximately 90% of which show up once; around 3.2% is in the top ten. The TCR comes from a woman aged 50 to 60 with acute or convalescent COVID-19. The rearrangement joins TRBV2 to TRBJ2-2; no definite D call. The sample comprised peripheral blood. CDR3: CASIFSYNTGELFF. CDR3 coding DNA: TGTGCCAGCATATTCTCCTACAACACCGGGGAGCTGTTTTTT.